This TCR beta chain was identified in a study of blood T cell repertoires in COVID-19 (TCRdb year 2020). Concerning the study at large: Samples from collaborators originated in the United States, Italy and Spain and spanned both the acute and convalescent phases of COVID-19. The prospective study material was composed of cDNA or gDNA derived from T cells, B-cell-depleted T cells, or PBMCs. Where HLA class I and class II types were available, the types were taken from metadata supplied by the sample provider, not from assay-based typing. The samples were drawn from two sources: the first 160 participants of the ongoing ImmuneRACE study, and some 1,300 subjects contributed by 6 global collaborators. The sample metadata nearly always contained a de-identified subject ID, COVID-19 status, age in years and sex. A freely available public database, intended as a resource for researchers studying the immune response to SARS-CoV-2, is where the repertoires were released. Deeply sampled blood TCRbeta repertoires from subjects exposed to, actively infected with, or recovered from COVID-19 were included in the dataset.

Another Seattle source contributed samples from volunteer blood donors who had recovered from COVID-19. Whole blood was collected in K2EDTA tubes by collaborating institutions according to the institutions' own protocols. Collaborator samples were shipped for TCRbeta analysis as frozen whole blood, isolated PBMCs, or DNA extracted from either sample type. TCRbeta CDR3 regions were amplified from genomic DNA by means of the immunoSEQ Assay, a bias-controlled multiplex PCR. On the study's bioinformatics: Within the assay, amplification of reference gene primers was used to estimate how many nucleated cells each sample contained. To quantify the absolute abundance of each unique TCRbeta CDR3 rearrangement, sequence reads were collapsed and filtered. Productive Simpson clonality was computed per sample as the square root of Simpson's diversity index over productive rearrangements. Drawn from immuneACCESS, this table holds only the in-frame rearrangements with V and J called that TCRdb kept. Clones are partly lost; checked studies trace under half to an unresolved V gene and leave the rest unexplained. V and J calls and clone size are those listed in that table; D and trimming were worked out from the DNA. The sample table holds under 300,000 clones, of which about 80% were seen once. The ten largest clones represent approximately 9% of the sample.

The full study reports these points: Clinical and demographic metadata were provided uncurated, with the amount varying by source and participant.

CDR1 and CDR2 are read off the germline V gene as SGHRS and YFSETQ. V is reduced by 0 bases and J by 1 base, leaving a spacing of 7 bases between them. The CDR3 runs 14 amino acids, cysteine and phenylalanine included. The read is trimmed to its CDR3 DNA, 42 bases read in frame from base 1. Turning to this clone: It has no known antigen specificity. Base-call qualities are not available, and no considerably larger clone is one nucleotide away.

Sample: peripheral blood. The receptor was derived from a woman aged 45 to 65 who had recovered from COVID-19. The chain couples TRBV5-1 to TRBJ1-2, with the D segment identity uncertain. The nucleotide sequence reads as follows: TGCGCCAGCAGCTTGGCCCCCCTTAACTATGGCTACACCTTC. It specifies CASSLAPLNYGYTF.